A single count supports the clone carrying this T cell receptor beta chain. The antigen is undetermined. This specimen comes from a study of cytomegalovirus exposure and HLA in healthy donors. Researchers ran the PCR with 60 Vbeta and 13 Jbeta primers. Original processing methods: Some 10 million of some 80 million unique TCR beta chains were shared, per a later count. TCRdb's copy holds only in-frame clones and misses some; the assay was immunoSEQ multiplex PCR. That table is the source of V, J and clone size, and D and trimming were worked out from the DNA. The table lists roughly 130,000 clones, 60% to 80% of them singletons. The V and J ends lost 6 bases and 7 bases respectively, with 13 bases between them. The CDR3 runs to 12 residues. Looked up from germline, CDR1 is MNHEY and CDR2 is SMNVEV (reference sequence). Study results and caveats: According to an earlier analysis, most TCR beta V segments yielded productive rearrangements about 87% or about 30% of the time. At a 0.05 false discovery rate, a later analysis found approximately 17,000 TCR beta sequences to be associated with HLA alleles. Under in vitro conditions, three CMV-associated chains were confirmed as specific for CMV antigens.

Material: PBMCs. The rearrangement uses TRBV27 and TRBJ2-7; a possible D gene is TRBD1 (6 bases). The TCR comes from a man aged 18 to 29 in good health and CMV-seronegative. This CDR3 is CASSDRPNEQYF. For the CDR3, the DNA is TGTGCCAGCAGCGACAGGCCTAATGAGCAGTACTTC.